The clone carrying this TCR beta chain was seen once. The antigen remains undetermined. The same CDR3 also results from other DNA sequences found in this sample. These data originate in a study of shared clonotypes between healthy human individuals. Findings of the study overall: Estimated richness values were generally larger in naive subsets than in memory subsets.

The germline V gene encodes CDR1 MNHEY and CDR2 SMNVEV (reference sequence). The CDR3 has 13 residues. Trimming cost V 3 bases and J 5 bases; bases outside gene matches: 0. Generated by immunoSEQ multiplex PCR, the TCRdb table keeps only in-frame clones and is missing some. Counted here are 660,000 or so clones, around 96% occurring once; the ten biggest clones make up around 0.1%. Naive CD8 isolation took CD45RO-negative cells positively selected for CCR7 and excluded terminally differentiated effector memory CD45RA+ cells. The specimen was naive CD8+ T cells sorted from blood. The chain carries TRBV27 and TRBJ2-2, with 7 nucleotides matching TRBD2. The clonotype comes from a woman under 40 in good health. This CDR3 reads CASSFSGTGELFF. As DNA, the CDR3 is TGTGCCAGCAGTTTTAGCGGGACCGGGGAGCTGTTTTTT.